Presented here are 29 T cell receptor beta chains from one specimen sequenced in a study of response to subunit inactivated influenza vaccine. TCRdb fed the RT-PCR reads into MiXCR, producing one record per CDR3 protein. The repertoire holds fewer than 700,000 distinct CDR3 sequences, with approximately 12% as singletons. The sequencing used PBMCs from blood, collected more than 35 days after vaccination. The receptors shown here come from a man in his forties or fifties who received an inactivated influenza vaccine.

This clonotype was observed a handful of times. The V call is TRBV7-9, the J call TRBJ2-5; 7 bases map to TRBD1. Germline CDR1 and CDR2: SEHNR and FQNEAQ (reference sequence). Trimming removed 4 bases from V and 3 bases from J; junction bases left unmatched: 5. The CDR3 loop spans 14 amino acids. The CDR3 region is CASSSGQSKETQYF. In nucleotides, the CDR3 is TGTGCCAGCAGCTCGGGACAGTCAAAAGAGACCCAGTACTTC.

A few counts support this clonotype. The gene calls are TRBV4-3 and TRBJ2-3, with D possibly TRBD2 on 6 matching bases. The germline V gene encodes CDR1 LGHNA and CDR2 YSLEER. V was shortened by 0 bases and J by 5 bases, with 15 bases between the two germline ends. CDR3 size: 16 residues. The CDR3 DNA sequence: TGCGCCAGCAGCCAAGAAAGAACTAGCTCAGGAGATACGCAGTATTTT. Protein sequence: CASSQERTSSGDTQYF.

This clonotype was seen more than once but under ten times. The rearrangement joins TRBV5-1 to TRBJ2-2; D gene ambiguous. Germline V lookup: CDR1 SGHRS, CDR2 YFSETQ. CDR3 size: 15 residues. The V and J ends lost 0 bases and 2 bases respectively, with 8 bases between them. CDR3 sequence: CASSLDRFNTGELFF. DNA of the CDR3: TGCGCCAGCAGCTTGGATAGGTTTAACACCGGGGAGCTGTTTTTT.

CDR3 coding DNA: TGTGCCAGCACCCTAAGAGGGAGGGACTCCTACGAGCAGTACTTC. This encodes CASTLRGRDSYEQYF. The V gene is TRBV2, the J gene TRBJ2-7; 7 bases match TRBD2. Germline CDR1 SNHLY, CDR2 FYNNEI. The CDR3 consists of 15 residues. The ends lost 7 bases at V and 0 bases at J; junction bases unmatched: 9.

This clonotype was observed a few times. The chain employs TRBV10-3 and TRBJ2-3; D is possibly TRBD1 or TRBD2 (5 bases each). The CDR3 is 16 residues long. Germline CDR1 reads ENHRY; CDR2 reads SYGVKD. V was shortened by 0 bases and J by 4 bases, with 14 bases between the two germline ends. In DNA, the CDR3 is TGTGCCATCAGTGAGTCGGCGGGCCAGGGTTCAGATACGCAGTATTTT. It yields the protein CAISESAGQGSDTQYF.

The chain uses TRBV12-3 or TRBV12-4 and TRBJ1-1; 8 bases line up with TRBD1. CDR3 length: 16 amino acids. V dropped 2 bases and J dropped 1; count of bases not matched to a gene: 6. The CDR3 DNA reads as TGTGCCAGCAGTTTATATGGGACAGGAAAGAACACTGAAGCTTTCTTT. Protein product: CASSLYGTGKNTEAFF.

The J gene is TRBJ2-1, the V gene TRBV3-1; a weak D match, TRBD2 (6 bases). The V gene's germline CDR1 is LGHDT and CDR2 YNNKEL (reference sequence). The CDR3 length is 18 residues. V was trimmed by 0 bases and J by 6 bases, leaving 21 bases between them. The CDR3 loop is CASSQDRVRGNPSNEQFF. CDR3 sequence (DNA): TGTGCCAGCAGCCAAGATCGGGTCCGGGGGAATCCCTCCAATGAGCAGTTCTTC.

This clonotype turned up a few times. The chain is built from TRBV7-9 and TRBJ2-6; D is possibly TRBD1 (5 bases). Trimming removed 5 bases from V and 4 bases from J, with 18 bases in between. In germline, CDR1 is SEHNR, CDR2 FQNEAQ (reference sequence). The CDR3 totals 17 residues. CDR3 DNA sequence: TGTGCCAGCAGCCCTACCCCCAGGACATCAGGGGCCAACGTCCTGACTTTC. Its protein product is CASSPTPRTSGANVLTF.

At least ten counts were recorded for this clonotype. The CDR3 here is CAGSLEGNQPQHF. As DNA, the CDR3 is TGTGCCGGTAGTCTAGAAGGTAATCAGCCCCAGCATTTT. V gene TRBV6-1 combines with J gene TRBJ1-5; the D is unclear. Germline assignment: CDR1 MNHNS and CDR2 SASEGT. The CDR3 totals 13 residues. V was pared by 11 bases and J by 4 bases, with 15 bases between.

V is TRBV9 and J is TRBJ2-1, with TRBD2 matching 12 bases. The CDR3 extends over 17 amino acids. CDR1 and CDR2 from the germline V gene are SGDLS and YYNGEE. After removal of 4 bases from V and 4 bases from J, the junction contained 9 bases not matched to a gene. DNA for the CDR3: TGTGCCAGCAGCATTCACGGACTAGCGGGAATGTACAATGAGCAGTTCTTC. The encoded protein is CASSIHGLAGMYNEQFF.

This clonotype was counted between two and nine times. The V and J genes are TRBV18 and TRBJ2-7, with D maybe TRBD1 (6 bases). This CDR3 is 16 amino acids long. V was pared by 6 bases and J by 5 bases, with 23 bases between. Per germline, CDR1 KGHSH and CDR2 LQKENI. The CDR3 here is CASSLAGPGVRDEQYF. Here the CDR3 DNA reads TGTGCCAGCTCTTTAGCTGGGCCAGGGGTTAGGGACGAGCAGTACTTC.

This clonotype turned up a few times. The CDR3 spells CASSFERTVYEQYF. The CDR3 DNA reads as TGTGCCAGCAGTTTTGAGCGGACCGTCTACGAGCAGTACTTC. This sequence joins TRBV12-3 or TRBV12-4 and TRBJ2-7, with TRBD2 as a possible D gene (5 bases). The V and J ends lost 3 bases and 3 bases respectively, with 12 bases between them. The CDR3 extends over 14 amino acids.

J is TRBJ2-7 and V is TRBV29-1; no reliable D call. The CDR3 totals 14 residues. Germline-derived CDR1 and CDR2 are SQVTM and ANQGSEA. Deletions cut 4 bases from V and 6 bases from J, with 19 bases between. CDR3 region: CSVVVVGPQGEQYF. The CDR3 DNA reads TGCAGCGTTGTTGTTGTCGGGCCCCAAGGCGAGCAGTACTTC.

The V and J genes are TRBV20-1 and TRBJ2-5; the match to TRBD1 covers 7 bases. Per the germline V gene, CDR1 is DFQATT and CDR2 is SNEGSKA (reference sequence). The CDR3 runs 14 residues. Trimming took 5 bases from V and 9 from J; bases not matched to a gene: 15. CDR3 sequence reads: CSAGTGTAVGPQYF. The CDR3 DNA reads TGCAGTGCTGGAACCGGGACAGCGGTGGGGCCCCAGTACTTC.

The rearrangement links TRBV4-3 to TRBJ2-1; 8 bases line up with TRBD2. Germline V gives CDR1 LGHNA, CDR2 YSLEER. V lost 0 bases and J lost 4; bases outside the gene matches: 5. This CDR3 contains 16 residues. The CDR3 bases are TGCGCCAGCAGCCAAGAACGATTAGCGGGGTACAATGAGCAGTTCTTC. Its protein product is CASSQERLAGYNEQFF.

This clonotype occurred a few times. The genes are TRBV6-5 and TRBJ2-7; D possibly corresponds to TRBD2 (6 bases). CDR1 is MNHEY and CDR2 is SVGAGI in the germline V gene. The CDR3 spans 14 residues. Trimming removed 2 bases from V and 3 bases from J, with 11 bases in between. CDR3 residues: CASSYARGNYEQYF. CDR3 sequence (DNA): TGTGCCAGCAGTTACGCCCGGGGGAACTACGAGCAGTACTTC.

This clonotype was counted only a few times. The chain employs TRBV6-5 and TRBJ2-1, with D possibly matching TRBD1 (6 bases). V gave up 4 bases and J gave up 2 bases, with 12 bases separating them. The CDR3 consists of 15 residues. Looked up from germline, CDR1 is MNHEY and CDR2 is SVGAGI. In DNA form, the CDR3 reads TGTGCCAGCAGTTTTACAGGGCAGGCCTACAATGAGCAGTTCTTC. Translated: CASSFTGQAYNEQFF.

This clonotype was counted many times. The chain employs TRBV4-1 and TRBJ1-2; D is unresolved. There are 15 residues in the CDR3. Per the germline V gene, CDR1 is MGHRA and CDR2 is YSYEKL. V was shortened by 0 bases and J by 6 bases, with 14 bases between the two germline ends. CDR3 DNA sequence: TGCGCCAGCAGCCAAGATAGCGGATTAGGGCATGGCTACACCTTC. Amino acid sequence: CASSQDSGLGHGYTF.

Ten or more counts support this clonotype. J is TRBJ2-1 and V is TRBV14, with D possibly called TRBD1 or TRBD2 (5 bases each). Trimming left V 0 bases short and J 11 bases short, with 11 bases between. CDR3 length equals 13 residues. Germline CDR1 SGHDN, CDR2 FVKESK. The CDR3 region has the DNA TGTGCCAGCAGCCAAGATCGAGGGACGAAGCAGTTCTTC. Its translation: CASSQDRGTKQFF.

CDR3 bases: TGTGCCACCAGCCGACAGGGGGACGCCTACGAGCAGTACTTC. Encoded protein: CATSRQGDAYEQYF. The genes are TRBV15 and TRBJ2-7; 9 bases line up with TRBD1. The CDR3 is made up of 14 amino acids. Trimming took 5 bases from V and 2 from J; bases not matched to a gene: 4. Per germline, CDR1 LNHNV and CDR2 YYDKDF (reference sequence). Combining the CDR3 with reference TRBV15 and TRBJ2-7 gives the whole variable domain DAMVIQNPRYQVTQFGKPVTLSCSQTLNHNVMYWYQQKSSQAPKLLFHYYDKDFNNEADTPDNFQSRRPNTSFCFLDIRSPGLGDTAMYLCATSRQGDAYEQYFGPGTRLTVT.

The CDR3 here is CASSWTGGVAEQYF. CDR3 nucleotides: TGTGCCAGCAGCTGGACAGGGGGAGTGGCAGAGCAGTACTTC. This rearrangement joins TRBV3-1 to TRBJ2-7; 10 bases agree with TRBD1. Germline trimming cut 5 bases from V and 7 bases from J; bases unmatched to any gene: 8. Germline CDR1 reads LGHDT; CDR2 reads YNNKEL (reference sequence). The CDR3 length is 14 residues.

There are many counts of this clonotype. J is TRBJ2-7 and V is TRBV28; 10 bases map to TRBD1. Germline CDR1 and CDR2: MDHEN and SYDVKM. V trimming: 6 bases; J trimming: 4 bases; junction bases outside the gene matches: 6. The CDR3 contains 14 residues. CDR3 bases: TGTGCCAGCAGCCCCGGGACAGGGGAGTACGAGCAGTACTTC. It codes for CASSPGTGEYEQYF. Complete variable domain (other parts from reference TRBV28 and TRBJ2-7): DVKVTQSSRYLVKRTGEKVFLECVQDMDHENMFWYRQDPGLGLRLIYFSYDVKMKEKGDIPEGYSVSREKKERFSLILESASTNQTSMYLCASSPGTGEYEQYFGPGTRLTVT.

In its sample, this clonotype was seen many times. The chain has TRBV20-1 and TRBJ2-5; possible D gene TRBD2, 5 bases. With 3 bases removed from V and 4 bases from J, the gap between germline ends came to 15 bases. This CDR3 has 14 amino acids. Germline values: CDR1 DFQATT, CDR2 SNEGSKA (reference sequence). CDR3 sequence (DNA): TGCAGTGCTAGCAATTTTGCCAGCGGAGAGACCCAGTACTTC. Its protein product is CSASNFASGETQYF.

This clonotype was counted ten times or more. The rearrangement joins TRBV28 to TRBJ2-1; TRBD1 might be the D (5 bases). This CDR3 spans 12 amino acids. In germline, CDR1 is MDHEN, CDR2 SYDVKM. V was shortened by 5 bases and J by 8 bases, with 10 bases between the two germline ends. CDR3 nucleotide sequence: TGTGCCAGCAGTCAACAGGTGGATGAGCAGTTCTTC. Residues: CASSQQVDEQFF.

As to this clonotype: This sequence may be a read error, since a much larger clone differs from it by one base. This sequence joins TRBV15 and TRBJ1-5, with unresolved D. Germline V gene sequence: CDR1 LNHNV, CDR2 YYDKDF (reference sequence). This CDR3 contains 13 residues. The CDR3 DNA is TGTACCACCAGCAGAGCCGTCGATCAGCCCCAGCATTTT. Translated: CTTSRAVDQPQHF.

This clonotype appeared a few times. CDR3: CSASPWPRGEQFF. As DNA, the CDR3 is TGCAGTGCTAGTCCCTGGCCGCGTGGAGAGCAGTTCTTC. This chain connects TRBV20-1 to TRBJ2-1; no clear D. Germline lookup yields CDR1 DFQATT and CDR2 SNEGSKA (reference sequence). Trimming shortened V by 3 bases and J by 10 bases, and 16 bases separated the two germline ends. This CDR3 comprises 13 residues.

The sample holds a few counts of this clonotype. The chain joins TRBV6-1 to TRBJ2-2; 10 bases are shared with TRBD2. This CDR3 is 15 amino acids long. From germline, CDR1 is MNHNS and CDR2 SASEGT. The V and J ends lost 2 bases and 6 bases, in that order; junction bases with no gene match: 3. The CDR3 region is CASSETSGTAGELFF. CDR3 coding DNA: TGTGCCAGCAGTGAAACTAGCGGGACCGCCGGGGAGCTGTTTTTT.

Many counts were recorded for this clonotype. This chain connects TRBV5-1 to TRBJ1-1, with D perhaps matching TRBD1 (6 bases). The germline gives CDR1 SGHRS, CDR2 YFSETQ. CDR3 size: 14 residues. V shed 0 bases and J shed 8 bases, with 14 bases lying between them. CDR3 bases: TGCGCCAGCAGCTTGGCCGGGACAACGGGCGAAGCTTTCTTT. This translates into CASSLAGTTGEAFF.

This clonotype was seen a few times. The chain joins TRBV5-1 to TRBJ2-1; 10 bases are a match to TRBD2. Germline V lookup: CDR1 SGHRS, CDR2 YFSETQ. V lost 6 bases and J lost 6; bases outside the gene matches: 6. This CDR3 spans 14 amino acids. The CDR3 is CASKERGGFNEQFF. The CDR3 nucleotides read TGCGCCAGCAAGGAGCGGGGGGGCTTCAATGAGCAGTTCTTC.